This T cell receptor (beta chain) appears in the sequencing data of a study of blood T cell repertoires in COVID-19. Study summary: Samples taken during acute and convalescent COVID-19 were collected in the United States, Italy and Spain.

Trimming stripped 6 bases from V and 0 bases from J, with 9 bases between. This CDR3 spans 13 amino acids. Looked up from germline, CDR1 is MNHEY and CDR2 is SMNVEV (reference sequence). Libraries were prepared by immunoSEQ multiplex PCR; TCRdb keeps only in-frame clonotypes and omits some of them. The sample includes approximately 360,000 clones, under 85% of them seen just once. The TCR originated in a woman aged 45-59 years who had recovered from COVID-19. The rearrangement uses TRBV27 and TRBJ2-7; no clear D. Sequencing input: PBMCs or T cells enriched from blood (not recorded which). The CDR3 DNA reads as TGTGCCAGCAGCCCACCCGGCTCCTACGAGCAGTACTTC. The encoded protein is CASSPPGSYEQYF.